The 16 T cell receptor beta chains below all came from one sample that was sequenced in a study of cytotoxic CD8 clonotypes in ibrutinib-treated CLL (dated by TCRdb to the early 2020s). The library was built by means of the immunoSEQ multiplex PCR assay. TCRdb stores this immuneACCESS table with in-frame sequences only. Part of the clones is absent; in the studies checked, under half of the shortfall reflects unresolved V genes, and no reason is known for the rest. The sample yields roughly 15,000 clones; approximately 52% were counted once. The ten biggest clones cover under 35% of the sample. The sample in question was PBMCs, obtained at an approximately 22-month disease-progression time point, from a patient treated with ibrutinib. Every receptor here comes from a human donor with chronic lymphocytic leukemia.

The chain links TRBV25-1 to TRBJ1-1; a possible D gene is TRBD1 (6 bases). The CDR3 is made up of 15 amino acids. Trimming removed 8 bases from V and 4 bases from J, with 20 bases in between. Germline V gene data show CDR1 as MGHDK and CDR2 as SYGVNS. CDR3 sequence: CASGRTVTGGTEAFF. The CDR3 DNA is TGTGCCAGCGGGAGGACAGTCACGGGGGGCACTGAAGCTTTCTTT.

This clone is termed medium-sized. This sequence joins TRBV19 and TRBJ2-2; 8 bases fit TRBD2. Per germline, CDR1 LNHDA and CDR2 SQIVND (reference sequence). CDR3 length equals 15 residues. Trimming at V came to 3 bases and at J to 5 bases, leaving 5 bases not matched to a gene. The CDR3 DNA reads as TGTGCCAGTAGTATCCCCCGGGAGGGAACCGGGGAGCTGTTTTTT. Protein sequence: CASSIPREGTGELFF.

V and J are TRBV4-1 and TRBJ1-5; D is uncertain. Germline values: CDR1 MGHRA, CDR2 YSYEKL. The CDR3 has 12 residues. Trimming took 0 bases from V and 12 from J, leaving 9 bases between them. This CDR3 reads CASSQDRGLQHF. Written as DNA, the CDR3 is TGCGCCAGCAGCCAAGATCGAGGGCTCCAGCATTTT.

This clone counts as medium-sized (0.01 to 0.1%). The CDR3 DNA sequence: TGTGCCAGCACCCGGGACTGGAACACTGAAGCTTTCTTT. Translation: CASTRDWNTEAFF. This chain connects TRBV9 to TRBJ1-1, with D tentatively TRBD1 (5 bases). The CDR3 loop spans 13 amino acids. In germline, CDR1 is SGDLS, CDR2 YYNGEE. V lost 6 bases to trimming and J lost 1 base, with 10 bases between them. Full variable domain (outside the CDR3, taken from reference TRBV9 and TRBJ1-1): DSGVTQTPKHLITATGQRVTLRCSPRSGDLSVYWYQQSLDQGLQFLIQYYNGEERAKGNILERFSAQQFPDLHSELNLSSLELGDSALYFCASTRDWNTEAFFGQGTRLTVV.

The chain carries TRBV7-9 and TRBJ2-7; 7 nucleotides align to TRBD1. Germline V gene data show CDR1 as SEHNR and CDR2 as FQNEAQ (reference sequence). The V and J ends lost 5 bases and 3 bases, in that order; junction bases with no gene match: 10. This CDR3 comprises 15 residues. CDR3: CASSPPRDSVYEQYF. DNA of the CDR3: TGTGCCAGCAGCCCGCCACGGGACAGCGTCTACGAGCAGTACTTC. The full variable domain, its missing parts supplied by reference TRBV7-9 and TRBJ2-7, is DTGVSQNPRHKITKRGQNVTFRCDPISEHNRLYWYRQTLGQGPEFLTYFQNEAQLEKSRLLSDRFSAERPKGSFSTLEIQRTEQGDSAMYLCASSPPRDSVYEQYFGPGTRLTVT.

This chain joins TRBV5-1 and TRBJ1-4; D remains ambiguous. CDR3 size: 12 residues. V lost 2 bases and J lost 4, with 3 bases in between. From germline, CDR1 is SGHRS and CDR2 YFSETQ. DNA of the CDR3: TGCGCCAGCAGCTTAAATAATGAAAAACTGTTTTTT. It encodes CASSLNNEKLFF.

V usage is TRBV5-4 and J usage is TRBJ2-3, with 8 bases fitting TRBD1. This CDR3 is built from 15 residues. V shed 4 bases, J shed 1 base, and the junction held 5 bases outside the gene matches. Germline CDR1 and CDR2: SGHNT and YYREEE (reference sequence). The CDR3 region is CASSKDREGTDTQYF. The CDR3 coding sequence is TGTGCCAGCAGCAAGGACAGGGAGGGCACAGATACGCAGTATTTT.

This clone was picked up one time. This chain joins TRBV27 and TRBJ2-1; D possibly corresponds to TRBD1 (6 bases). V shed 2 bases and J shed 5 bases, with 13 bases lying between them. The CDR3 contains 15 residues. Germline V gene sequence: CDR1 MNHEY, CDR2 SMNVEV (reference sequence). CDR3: CASSLPGQLNNEQFF. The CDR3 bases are TGTGCCAGCAGTTTACCGGGACAACTAAACAATGAGCAGTTCTTC.

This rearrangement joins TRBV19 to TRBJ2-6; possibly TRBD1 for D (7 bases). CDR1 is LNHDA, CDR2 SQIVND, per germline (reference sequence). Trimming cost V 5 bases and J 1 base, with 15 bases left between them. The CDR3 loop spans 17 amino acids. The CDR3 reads CASSSTGRFSGANVLTF. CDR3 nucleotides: TGTGCCAGTAGTTCGACAGGGAGGTTTTCTGGGGCCAACGTCCTGACTTTC.

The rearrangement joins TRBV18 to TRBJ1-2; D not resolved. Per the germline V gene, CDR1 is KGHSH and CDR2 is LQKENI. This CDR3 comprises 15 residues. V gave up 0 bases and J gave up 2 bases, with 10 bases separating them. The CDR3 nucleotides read TGTGCCAGCTCACCACCGTTCACTTCAAACTATGGCTACACCTTC. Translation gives CASSPPFTSNYGYTF.

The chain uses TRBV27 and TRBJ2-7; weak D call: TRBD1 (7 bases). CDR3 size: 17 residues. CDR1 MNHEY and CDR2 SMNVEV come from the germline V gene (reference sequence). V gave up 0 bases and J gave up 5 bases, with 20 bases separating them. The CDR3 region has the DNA TGTGCCAGCAGTTTATCGAATGCGGGGACAGCCGTCCACGAGCAGTACTTC. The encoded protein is CASSLSNAGTAVHEQYF.

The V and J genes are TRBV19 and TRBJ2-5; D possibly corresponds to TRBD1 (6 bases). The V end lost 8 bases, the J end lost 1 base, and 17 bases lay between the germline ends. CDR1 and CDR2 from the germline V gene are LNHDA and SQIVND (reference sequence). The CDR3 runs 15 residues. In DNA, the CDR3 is TGTGCCAGTGGGATTACAGGGCCCTCCCAAGAGACCCAGTACTTC. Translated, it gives CASGITGPSQETQYF.

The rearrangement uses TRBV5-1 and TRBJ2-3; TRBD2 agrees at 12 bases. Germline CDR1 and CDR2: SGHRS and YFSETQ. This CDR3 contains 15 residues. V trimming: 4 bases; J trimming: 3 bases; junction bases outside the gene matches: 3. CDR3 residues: CASSLAGGPTDTQYF. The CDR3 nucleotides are TGCGCCAGCAGCCTAGCGGGGGGGCCGACAGATACGCAGTATTTT.

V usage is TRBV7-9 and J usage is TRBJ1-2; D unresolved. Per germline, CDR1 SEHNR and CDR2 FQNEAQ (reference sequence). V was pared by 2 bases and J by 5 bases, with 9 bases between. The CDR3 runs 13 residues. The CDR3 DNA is TGTGCCAGCAGCTTATTGGACGGATATGGCTACACCTTC. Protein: CASSLLDGYGYTF.

The CDR3, as DNA: TGTGCCAGCAGAGGGGTGGAGCGGGGGGGCTCGAATTGGTTGGAGACCCAGTACTTC. This translates into CASRGVERGGSNWLETQYF. The chain recombines TRBV2 with TRBJ2-5, with TRBD2 matching over 10 bases. CDR1 is SNHLY and CDR2 is FYNNEI in the germline V gene. V lost 6 bases to trimming and J lost 5 bases; unmatched junction nucleotides: 21. The CDR3 is made up of 19 amino acids.

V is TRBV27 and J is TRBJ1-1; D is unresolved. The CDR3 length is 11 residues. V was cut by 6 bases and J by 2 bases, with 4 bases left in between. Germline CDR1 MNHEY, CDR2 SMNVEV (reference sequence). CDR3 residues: CASRKNTEAFF. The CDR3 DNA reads TGTGCCAGCAGAAAAAACACTGAAGCTTTCTTT.